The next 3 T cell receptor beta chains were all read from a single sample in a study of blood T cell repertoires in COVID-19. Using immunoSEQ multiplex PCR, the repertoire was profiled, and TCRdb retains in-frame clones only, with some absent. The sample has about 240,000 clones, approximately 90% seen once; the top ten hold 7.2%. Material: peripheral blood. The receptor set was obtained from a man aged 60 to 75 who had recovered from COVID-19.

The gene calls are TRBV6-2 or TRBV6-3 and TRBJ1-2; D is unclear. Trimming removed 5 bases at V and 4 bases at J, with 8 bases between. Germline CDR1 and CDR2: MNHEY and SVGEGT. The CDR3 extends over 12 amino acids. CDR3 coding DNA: TGTGCCAGCAGTCCCCAGGTCTATGGCTACACCTTC. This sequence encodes CASSPQVYGYTF.

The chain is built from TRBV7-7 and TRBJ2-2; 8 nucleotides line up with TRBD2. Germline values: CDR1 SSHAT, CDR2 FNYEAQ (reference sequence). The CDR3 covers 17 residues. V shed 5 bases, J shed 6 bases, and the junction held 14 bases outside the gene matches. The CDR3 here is CASSPSGQYLNAGELFF. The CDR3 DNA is TGTGCCAGCAGCCCTAGCGGGCAGTATCTTAACGCCGGGGAGCTGTTTTTT. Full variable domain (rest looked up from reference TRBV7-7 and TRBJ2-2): GAGVSQSPRYKVTKRGQDVTLRCDPISSHATLYWYQQALGQGPEFLTYFNYEAQPDKSGLPSDRFSAERPEGSISTLTIQRTEQRDSAMYRCASSPSGQYLNAGELFFGEGSRLTVL.

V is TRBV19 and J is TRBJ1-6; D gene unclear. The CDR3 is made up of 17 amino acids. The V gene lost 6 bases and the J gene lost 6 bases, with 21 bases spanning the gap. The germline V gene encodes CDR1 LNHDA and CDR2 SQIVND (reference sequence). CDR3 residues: CASSKIWTQGGNSPLHF. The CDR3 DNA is TGTGCCAGTAGCAAAATCTGGACCCAAGGAGGTAATTCACCCCTCCACTTT.